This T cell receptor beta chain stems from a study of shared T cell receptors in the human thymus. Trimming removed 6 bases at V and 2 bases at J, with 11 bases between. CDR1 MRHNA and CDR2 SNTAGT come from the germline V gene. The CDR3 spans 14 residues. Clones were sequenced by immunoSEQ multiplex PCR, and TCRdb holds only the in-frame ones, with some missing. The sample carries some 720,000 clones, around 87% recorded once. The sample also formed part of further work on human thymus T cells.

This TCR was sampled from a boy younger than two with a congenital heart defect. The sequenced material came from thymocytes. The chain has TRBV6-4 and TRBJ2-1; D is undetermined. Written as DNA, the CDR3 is TGTGCCAGCAGCTCGGTGGGCCCCTACAATGAGCAGTTCTTC. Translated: CASSSVGPYNEQFF.